This TCR beta chain was observed in a study of PD-1 blockade in mismatch repair-deficient tumors. Turning to the study itself: All were previously treated, progressing patients with about a dozen mismatch repair-deficient cancer types. The study, taken as a whole, reports: After pembrolizumab, tumor-resident clones rose rapidly, then generally contracted before radiologic responses.

TCRdb's copy holds only in-frame clones and misses some; the assay was immunoSEQ multiplex PCR. The repertoire includes 60,000 to 75,000 clones, roughly 88% of them detected once, and around 13% sits in the top ten. All patients were mismatch repair deficient, assessed by either PCR or immunohistochemistry. The TCR-sequenced patients were three responders to pembrolizumab. This CDR3 contains 16 residues. Germline-derived CDR1 and CDR2 are SEHNR and FQNEAQ (reference sequence). This clone was counted once. Its target is not known. The rearrangement links TRBV7-9 to TRBJ2-5; 12 bases agree with TRBD2. The DNA end favors TRBJ2-7, so the J call may be wrong. The source was peripheral blood, collected 52 weeks after starting pembrolizumab. This clonotype was obtained from an adult with mismatch repair-deficient cancer. This CDR3 is CASSSPSGRESYEQYF. The CDR3 region has the DNA TGTGCCAGCAGCTCCCCTAGCGGGAGGGAATCCTACGAGCAGTACTTC.